The following is a T cell receptor beta chain sequence with its context. Its cognate antigen has yet to be identified. No per-base quality is available; no much larger clone lies one base away. The receptor library was made with the immunoSEQ multiplex PCR assay. The table was pulled from immuneACCESS by TCRdb, which kept in-frame rearrangements only. Such tables lose some clones; where checked, under half of the loss comes from unresolved V genes, and the rest has no known cause. The sample contains tens of thousands of clones, about 81% of them found a single time. Around 4% of the sample belongs to the ten largest clones. The cysteine opens and the phenylalanine closes a CDR3 of 13 amino acids. The retained sequence is limited to the CDR3, 39 bases, with the frame set at the first base. The CDR1 and CDR2 encoded by the germline V gene are SGHTA and FQGNSA. V loses 2 bases, J loses 2 bases, and the germline ends lie 7 bases apart.

The entry originates in a study of technical replicates of blood from a handful of donors (dated 2017 in TCRdb). The sequence joins TRBV7-2 to TRBJ2-7; the D gene remains uncertain. What was sequenced was PBMCs. This receptor was identified in a human donor in good health. Some clones in this sample may be carry-over from other donors' samples. The base sequence is TGTGCCAGCAGCTTATCGGTCGCCTACGAGCAGTACTTC. This gives the protein CASSLSVAYEQYF.